A selection of T cell receptor beta chains follows, all from one sample in a study of Graves' ophthalmopathy and Graves' hyperthyroidism. Using its own MiXCR run on the multiplex PCR reads, TCRdb lists one record per CDR3 protein. Of just over 400,000 distinct CDR3 sequences in the sample, about 21% were seen once. The sample taken for sequencing was peripheral blood. The source of these receptors is a woman between 18 and 29 years old with stable Graves' hyperthyroidism. Each CDR3 is given with its conserved first and last residue.

v_gene | CDR3aa
TRBV5-1 | CASSLVGGEQYF
TRBV4-1 | CASSQVTGRQETQYF
TRBV6-1 | CASSESGIRYEQYF
TRBV28 | CASSFSEGTEAFF
TRBV12-3/TRBV12-4 | CASRRGQHNQPQHF
TRBV20-1 | CSARPALYGSAEQYF
TRBV24-1 | CATSEPRGRILTGELFF
TRBV7-2 | CASREGAAPFEQYF
TRBV12-3/TRBV12-4 | CASSKPGHAAFF
TRBV12-3/TRBV12-4 | CASSLATGYSPLHF
TRBV5-1 | CASSFWDTYGYTF
TRBV7-2 | CASSLFGQNYGYTF
TRBV30 | CAWSRGLQETQYF
TRBV6-1 | CASSKGGLNTGELFF
TRBV2 | CASSEVSSGKGTYEQYF
TRBV28 | CASRPQGTGYEQYF
TRBV7-3 | CASSFRGSSLSGRWSPYEQYF
TRBV12-3/TRBV12-4 | CASSPFRKVGNTIYF